This record looks at one TCR beta chain sequence and its context. There are a few counts of this clone. What antigen it recognizes has not been identified. Nothing much larger sits one base from this clone, and base qualities are not available. This sample stems from a study of cytomegalovirus exposure and HLA in healthy donors (dated by TCRdb to the late 2010s). At the level of the whole study: An earlier analysis of under 600 of the donors reported roughly 300 Gb of sequence data and some 120 million unique TCR beta sequences from 150 million to 200 million T cells. Roughly 300 gigabases of sequencing data and around 80 million unique TCR sequences made up an early release that covered several hundred HLA-typed donors. Among the roughly 390 genotyped donors, approximately 81% belonged to the genetic ancestry cluster associated with self-reported Caucasian donors. The aim of the study was to test whether cataloging public T cell receptors could identify signatures of past pathogen exposure. The T cell repertoires of 666 subjects were profiled by immunosequencing and related to cytomegalovirus serostatus. A separate validation cohort of 100 to 150 different subjects was used in addition to the 666-subject first cohort. High-throughput TCR immunosequencing, statistical association of individual TCRs with disease status, and machine learning were combined to predict cytomegalovirus infection status. To study patterns of TCR occurrence, a later analysis re-analyzed previously published TCR beta repertoires from 650 to 750 donors and added high-resolution HLA genotyping. The later analysis used no new phenotypic data to find candidate immune exposures, relying instead on TCR beta sequences and their occurrence across donors. An earlier analysis of roughly 600 of the donors used high-throughput TCR beta sequencing to judge whether each TCR beta V gene segment behaved as functional or pseudogenic. Donor age, sex, ethnicity and CMV serostatus were compiled together with the repertoire data. In a later genetic analysis, genome-wide SNP genotypes for about three fifths of the roughly 670 donors were used, and that subset was treated as a discovery cohort. Every repertoire in the discovery cohort had been generated on one and the same sequencing platform. Class I and class II HLA loci were covered by the typing at four-digit resolution. The number of donors typed differed by locus, with roughly 629-640 for A, B, C, DRB1 and DQB1, 522 for DQA1, over 600 for DPA1, and around 430 for DPB1. Several DR-DQ haplotypes were handled as single units for association and clustering because linkage in the cohort was strong. Across under 500 genotyped donors of the cohort, an average of about 220,000 unique TCR beta nucleotide sequences per donor were sequenced, and roughly a sixth of those sequences were non-productive.

The cohort consisted of hundreds of healthy bone marrow donors. All cohort members were sampled while nominally healthy, although unrecorded immune exposures were likely present. The donor was CMV seropositive and belonged to the group of some 290 seropositive cohort members. Each donor provided a peripheral blood sample, and peripheral blood mononuclear cells were used for TCR beta sequencing. Genomic DNA extraction from the blood cell samples was performed with the Qiagen DNeasy Blood Extraction Kit. The receptor library was made with the immunoSEQ multiplex PCR assay. A mixture of 60 forward primers for TCR Vbeta segments and 13 reverse primers for TCR Jbeta segments was used in the multiplex PCR. A multiplex PCR assay on genomic DNA amplified the CDR3 region of rearranged TCR beta genes. Amplified TCR beta libraries were sequenced as 87-base-pair reads on the Illumina HiSeq System. In the original analysis: A later analysis counted some 74 million unique TCR beta chains across the 690 or so repertoires, and some 11 million of these chains were shared by at least two donors. To remove PCR and sequencing errors, raw reads were error-corrected and collapsed into unique sequences using a nearest-neighbor algorithm that merged closely related sequences. Alignment of CDR3 sequences to IMGT reference sequences was used to assign V, D and J gene segments. Each retained sequence needed at least a six-nucleotide match to both a V gene segment and a J gene segment. Rearrangements were classified as productive when the CDR3 lacked stop codons and remained in frame with V and J, and all other rearrangements were classified as non-productive. CDR3 was defined by IMGT convention, running from the second conserved V-encoded cysteine to the conserved J-encoded phenylalanine. The earlier analysis of some 540 of the donors excluded any sequence lacking an unambiguous match to a single V gene segment. An earlier analysis of approximately 590 of the donors called V segments functional above 56.7% productive rearrangements and segregating when the between-donor standard deviation exceeded 5%. A statistical classification framework was built for diagnosing cytomegalovirus status from the catalog of TCR beta chain sequences. In a later analysis, TCR nucleotide sequences were compared against IMGT/GENE-DB human TR gene sequences so that V and J genes could be assigned. The TCRdist pipeline was used in a later analysis to assign CDR3 sequences and most-parsimonious VDJ recombination scenarios. A later analysis defined each TCR beta chain by its CDR3 amino acid sequence plus V-gene family, and excluded reads lacking a unique V-gene family. To address suspected cross-contamination and a sequencing artifact, a later analysis removed 592 highly shared, low-generation-probability nucleotide sequences. In a later analysis, a clonal expansion index was calculated for each public chain from normalized within-repertoire ranks of inferred template counts. Generation probabilities in a later analysis came from a VDJ recombination model fitted to out-of-frame rearrangements, and those results were checked against IGoR. In a later analysis, TCR-TCR, TCR-HLA and TCR-CMV co-occurrence was scored with hypergeometric tests, and a repertoire-size bias correction was applied to TCR pairs. A later analysis estimated false discovery rates by permuting HLA or CMV assignments 20 times. A later analysis grouped co-occurring TCRs with DBSCAN, adding TCRdist sequence similarity when clustering within HLA-allele-positive subsets. For co-occurrence clustering, repertoires with fewer than 30,000 or more than 120,000 public chains were excluded, along with four to six repertoires with anomalous nucleotide sharing. In its TCRdb copy, this immuneACCESS table keeps in-frame sequences only and misses some clones. Where compared with another copy, unresolved V genes explain less than half of these, and the others have no known cause. V, J and clone size are those of that table, while D and trimming were read from the DNA. A total of approximately 190,000 clones appear in this sample, around 80% of them only once. The leading ten clones occupy over 5.5% of the sample.

The CDR3 sequence holds 12 residues, the cysteine and phenylalanine included. Only the CDR3 region is kept as DNA, spanning 36 bases read in frame from base 1. According to the germline V gene, CDR1 reads MNHNS and CDR2 reads SASEGT. V gives up 3 bases and J gives up 6 bases, and the segment between their germline ends measures 9 bases. Study-wide conclusions, independent of this receptor: Strong co-occurrence of HLA alleles, especially DR and DQ, made assigning TCR associations to individual alleles difficult. In an earlier analysis of 587 of the donors, most TCR beta V segments appeared in productive rearrangements about 90% or about 30% of the time, broadly matching IMGT annotations. In a later analysis, HLA-associated TCR beta chains were found to be more clonally expanded and to have lower generation probabilities than equally common non-associated chains. According to the authors, the approach could potentially be generalized to other disease states and immunological phenotypes. A later analysis reported that several top co-occurrence clusters appeared linked to parvovirus B19, influenza, CMV and Epstein-Barr virus. HLA typing was unavailable for some donors at each locus, so association tests used only the typed subset. Across donors, most TCR sequences were observed very rarely, whereas some public TCRs were present in many individuals. The presence/absence analyses assumed that sequencing depth was roughly uniform across donors, and that assumption may not be true. The study listed 164 TCR beta chains as associated with cytomegalovirus. Immune exposure information for the cohort was limited to CMV serostatus. The cohort was sequenced for TCR beta chains only, and without alpha or paired-chain data the features that could be detected were limited. A later genetic analysis reported fewer N-insertions in productive TCRs among donors in an Asian-associated ancestry cluster than the roughly 720-donor mean. Some IMGT-functional V segments, including TRBV6-2 and TRBV6-3, could not be told apart with the 87-base-pair reads, so those segments were excluded. Linkage disequilibrium might explain the correlated functional status among segregating V segments, but an unknown experimental factor could not be ruled out. A few of the identified cytomegalovirus-associated TCR beta chains were confirmed in vitro to be specific for cytomegalovirus antigens. In a later analysis, about 17,000 TCR beta sequences were associated with specific HLA alleles at a false discovery rate of 0.05. Approximately 16 rarely observed V segments, including chromosome 9 orphons, were excluded from the earlier analysis of a few hundred of the donors because counts were too low. The sequencing pipeline was judged likely to have produced a cluster of highly shared sequence variants as a technical artifact. V-gene and J-gene trimming of TCR beta chains was associated with a missense DCLRE1C variant in a later genetic analysis, and the association was replicated in an independent cohort. A later analysis found that TCR association rates varied across HLA loci, with DRB1 alleles showing the most associated TCRs and HLA-C alleles the fewest. According to a later analysis, most CMV-associated TCR beta chains appeared to be HLA-restricted, and the HLA associations seemed to be driven largely by CMV exposure. The classifier was reported to diagnose cytomegalovirus status with high specificity and sensitivity in both the original and validation cohorts. A further reported finding was that TCR beta sequences accurately predicted the HLA-A and HLA-B alleles for most subjects in the first cohort.

Sequencing input: PBMCs. The TCR comes from a man aged 35 to 55 in good health and CMV-seropositive. In this chain, TRBV6-1 is recombined with TRBJ2-7; confidence is insufficient to name the D gene. CDR3 reads: CASSDLLGEQYF. In nucleotides, the sequence is TGTGCCAGCAGTGACCTACTCGGCGAGCAGTACTTC.